The clone carrying this TCR beta chain was seen just once. Its antigen remains unidentified. Measured with immunoSEQ multiplex PCR; TCRdb has only the in-frame clones, and not every one. The table includes about 160,000 clones, approximately 96% detected once. This sample was taken from a study of cytomegalovirus exposure and HLA in healthy donors. Study-level background: The same platform was used for the 90 to 150 validation repertoires and the roughly 720 first-cohort repertoires, a later analysis reported.

Study conclusions and caveats: It was approximately 160 TCR beta chains that were listed as cytomegalovirus-associated. The authors confirmed in vitro that three CMV-associated chains were specific for CMV antigens.

The CDR3 spans 15 residues. The germline V gene encodes CDR1 MGHRA and CDR2 YSYEKL. The germline V and J ends were trimmed by 1 base and 0 bases, with 8 bases remaining between them. The origin of this receptor is a woman aged 18-29 years in good health and CMV-seronegative. The sample was PBMCs. The chain is built from TRBV4-1 and TRBJ2-3; D is ambiguous. The CDR3 reads CASSQVPSSTDTQYF. CDR3 DNA: TGCGCCAGCAGCCAAGTTCCCTCTAGCACAGATACGCAGTATTTT.